This TCR beta chain was sequenced during a study of blood T cell repertoires in COVID-19 (dated by TCRdb to the early 2020s). With regard to the full study: Samples from collaborators originated in the United States, Italy and Spain and spanned both the acute and convalescent phases of COVID-19. Where HLA class I and class II types were available, the types were taken from metadata supplied by the sample provider, not from assay-based typing. Subjects who had been exposed to COVID-19, were actively infected with it, or had recovered from it provided the deeply sampled blood TCRbeta repertoires that made up the dataset. Nearly every sample came with metadata listing a de-identified subject ID, COVID-19 status, age in years and sex. The prospective study material was composed of cDNA or gDNA derived from T cells, B-cell-depleted T cells, or PBMCs. The repertoires were made available in a free public database intended to serve as a resource for research on the immune response to SARS-CoV-2. Samples came from the ongoing ImmuneRACE study (first 160 participants) plus 1,254 subjects from 6 global collaborators. The study at large found these results: The quantity of clinical and demographic metadata differed by source and by participant and was supplied without curation.

Each collaborating institution followed its own protocols to collect whole blood in K2EDTA tubes. For TCRbeta analysis, collaborator samples were shipped as frozen whole blood, as isolated PBMCs, or as DNA extracted from either sample type. On this clone itself: Its antigen target is currently unknown. The record has no base qualities; no much larger clone is one base away.

TCRbeta CDR3 regions were amplified from genomic DNA using the immunoSEQ Assay, a bias-controlled multiplex PCR. On the study's bioinformatics: The number of nucleated cells in each sample was estimated from the amplification of reference gene primers within the assay. To quantify the absolute abundance of each unique TCRbeta CDR3 rearrangement, sequence reads were collapsed and filtered. Productive Simpson clonality was computed per sample as the square root of Simpson's diversity index over productive rearrangements. As stored in TCRdb, this immuneACCESS dataset retains in-frame rearrangements with V and J assigned. A fraction of the clones does not appear; measured against another copy, unresolved V genes explain less than half of the discrepancy, and the remainder lacks a known reason. V, J and clone size reflect that table, while D and trimming were determined from the DNA. For this sample there are 65,000 to 100,000 clones; about four fifths appear just once. The ten largest make up around 14% of the sample.

The clonotype was recovered from a human donor in a cohort sampled during active COVID-19. Sequencing was performed on peripheral blood.

The DNA reads TGTGCCAGCCAAAACAGGGGAAAGGACAATGAGCAGTTCTTC. Its amino acids are CASQNRGKDNEQFF. The chain uses TRBV18 and TRBJ2-1; TRBD1 lines up with 7 middle nucleotides. CDR1 and CDR2 (KGHSH, LQKENI) derive from the germline V gene. V is trimmed back by 8 bases and J by 5 bases, and the junction contains 9 bases that no gene match accounts for. The CDR3 contains 14 residues, cysteine and phenylalanine counted. Only the CDR3 DNA is retained, 42 bases long and in frame from the first base.